The 17 T cell receptor beta chains below all came from one sample that was sequenced in a study of blood T cell repertoires in COVID-19. Assay used: immunoSEQ multiplex PCR; TCRdb lists only in-frame clones, some missing. The table lists 200,000 to 300,000 clones, 89% of them singletons, with 3% to 4% in the top ten. The specimen was PBMCs or T cells enriched from blood (not recorded which). The receptor source for this set is a woman aged 30 to 39 with acute COVID-19.

The chain links TRBV5-6 to TRBJ1-3; 10 bases map to TRBD1. Trimming removed 4 bases from V and 7 bases from J; junction bases left unmatched: 5. The CDR3 has 14 residues. Germline CDR1 is SGHDT and CDR2 is YYEEEE. CDR3 amino acids: CASSDGTGVNTIYF. The CDR3 DNA is TGTGCCAGCAGCGACGGGACAGGGGTGAACACCATATATTTT.

The table lists this clone with a count of one. The chain recombines TRBV12-3 or TRBV12-4 with TRBJ2-7; a possible D gene is TRBD1 (6 bases). The V gene lost 4 bases and the J gene lost 6 bases, with 10 bases spanning the gap. This CDR3 has 12 amino acids. The CDR3 protein is CASSSPRGEQYF. The CDR3 coding sequence is TGTGCCAGCAGTTCCCCCAGGGGCGAGCAGTACTTC.

This clone was counted once. V usage is TRBV7-2 and J usage is TRBJ1-3; D unclear. CDR1 is SGHTA and CDR2 is FQGNSA in the germline V gene. Trimming removed 0 bases from V and 2 bases from J, with 11 bases in between. CDR3 size: 16 residues. CDR3 nucleotide sequence: TGTGCCAGCAGCTTAGCGGCTGACACCGCTGGAAACACCATATATTTT. Its protein is CASSLAADTAGNTIYF.

J is TRBJ1-1 and V is TRBV5-4, with D perhaps TRBD1 (5 bases). CDR1 and CDR2 from the germline V gene are SGHNT and YYREEE (reference sequence). Trimming removed 5 bases at V and 1 base at J, with 6 bases between. CDR3 length: 12 residues. CDR3 sequence: CASRGPNTEAFF. CDR3 in DNA: TGTGCCAGCAGGGGGCCGAACACTGAAGCTTTCTTT.

This chain joins TRBV24-1 and TRBJ1-1; no clear D gene. Trimming shortened V by 3 bases and J by 4 bases, and 11 bases separated the two germline ends. Germline CDR1 reads KGHDR; CDR2 reads SFDVKD. The CDR3 covers 14 residues. The chain's CDR3 is CATSDHSDTTEAFF. Written as DNA, the CDR3 is TGTGCCACCAGTGATCATTCAGATACCACTGAAGCTTTCTTT.

The chain couples TRBV6-5 to TRBJ1-6, with TRBD1 as a possible D gene (6 bases). V shed 2 bases and J shed 5 bases, with 10 bases lying between them. The CDR3 covers 15 residues. The germline V gene encodes CDR1 MNHEY and CDR2 SVGAGI. CDR3 loop: CASSYGQLNNSPLHF. The CDR3, as DNA: TGTGCCAGCAGTTACGGACAGCTTAATAATTCACCCCTCCACTTT.

The chain joins TRBV18 to TRBJ2-2; 8 nucleotides line up with TRBD1. The germline CDR1 and CDR2 sequences are KGHSH and LQKENI. The CDR3 totals 13 residues. The V gene end was trimmed by 6 bases and the J gene end by 5 bases; junction bases not matched to a gene: 2. The CDR3 sequence is CASSRQGTGELFF. The CDR3 coding sequence is TGTGCCAGCTCCCGACAGGGGACCGGGGAGCTGTTTTTT.

J is TRBJ2-3 and V is TRBV10-3, with D perhaps TRBD2 (6 bases). The ends were cut back, 8 bases at V and 1 base at J, with 19 bases in the middle. Germline V gene sequence: CDR1 ENHRY, CDR2 SYGVKD. The CDR3 sequence is 16 residues long. CDR3 region: CAISDRSGPRTDTQYF. In DNA, the CDR3 is TGTGCCATCTCGGACCGTAGCGGACCCCGCACAGATACGCAGTATTTT.

CDR3 sequence (DNA): TGCGCCAGCAGCTTACGGACAGGACCGAACACCGGGGAGCTGTTTTTT. It yields the protein CASSLRTGPNTGELFF. The chain combines TRBV5-1 with TRBJ2-2; 7 bases line up with TRBD1. The CDR3 length is 16 residues. The V gene end was trimmed by 2 bases and the J gene end by 0 bases; junction bases not matched to a gene: 4. Germline V gene lookup returns CDR1 SGHRS and CDR2 YFSETQ.

This chain joins TRBV7-7 and TRBJ2-1, with 9 bases aligning to TRBD2. The CDR3 covers 17 residues. Germline V lookup: CDR1 SSHAT, CDR2 FNYEAQ (reference sequence). V shed 5 bases and J 8 bases; nucleotides not matched to a gene: 16. DNA of the CDR3: TGTGCCAGCAGCGTTGGGACAGCGGGGGGCGACCCCTATGAGCAGTTCTTC. This translates into CASSVGTAGGDPYEQFF.

The chain uses TRBV6-2 or TRBV6-3 and TRBJ2-7, with 8 bases fitting TRBD1. Germline V gene lookup returns CDR1 MNHEY and CDR2 SVGEGT. The CDR3 spans 16 residues. The V segment lost 4 bases and the J segment 9 bases; nucleotides outside the gene matches: 17. This CDR3 reads CASSSFRRQGWMVQYF. CDR3 bases: TGTGCCAGCAGTTCTTTTCGACGACAGGGGTGGATGGTGCAGTACTTC.

The chain joins TRBV7-2 to TRBJ2-2; D is ambiguous. Trimming cost V 3 bases and J 7 bases, with 6 bases left between them. CDR1 SGHTA and CDR2 FQGNSA come from the germline V gene. The CDR3 is 12 amino acids. CDR3 amino acids: CASSFPNGELFF. As DNA, the CDR3 is TGTGCCAGCAGCTTCCCCAACGGGGAGCTGTTTTTT. The full variable domain, rest sourced from reference TRBV7-2 and TRBJ2-2, is GAGVSQSPSNKVTEKGKDVELRCDPISGHTALYWYRQSLGQGLEFLIYFQGNSAPDKSGLPSDRFSAERTGGSVSTLTIQRTQQEDSAVYLCASSFPNGELFFGEGSRLTVL.

V is TRBV5-8 and J is TRBJ1-4, with D maybe TRBD1 (5 bases). The CDR3 is 15 amino acids. Germline CDR1 reads SGHTS; CDR2 reads YDEGEE. V lost 1 base and J lost 0, with 7 bases in between. DNA of the CDR3: TGTGCCAGCAGCTTGCAGGGAACAACTAATGAAAAACTGTTTTTT. It translates to CASSLQGTTNEKLFF.

V gene TRBV6-5 combines with J gene TRBJ2-7; 11 positions match TRBD2. The junction had 10 bases not matched to a gene; V was cut back by 2 bases and J by 7 bases. CDR3 length: 16 amino acids. The V gene's germline CDR1 is MNHEY and CDR2 SVGAGI. As DNA, the CDR3 is TGTGCCAGCAGTTACAAAATAGCGGGGGGGCTTGGAGAGCAGTACTTC. Translation gives CASSYKIAGGLGEQYF.

V is TRBV7-2 and J is TRBJ1-2; 7 bases fit TRBD1. Germline V CDR1 and CDR2: SGHTA, FQGNSA. J gave up 2 bases and V 4 bases, and 7 bases lay outside the gene matches. The CDR3 contains 15 residues. Here the CDR3 reads CASSSRGGQNYGYTF. CDR3 bases: TGTGCCAGCAGCTCTCGGGGGGGACAGAACTATGGCTACACCTTC.

The chain is built from TRBV18 and TRBJ1-3; 7 bases align to TRBD1. V shed 3 bases, J shed 2 bases, and the junction held 10 bases outside the gene matches. The germline CDR1 and CDR2 sequences are KGHSH and LQKENI. The CDR3 spans 17 residues. The CDR3 region is CASSPNTGDWAGNTIYF. The DNA for the CDR3 is TGTGCCAGCTCACCGAATACAGGGGACTGGGCTGGAAACACCATATATTTT. The full variable domain, in which reference TRBV18 and TRBJ1-3 provide the parts outside the CDR3, is NAGVMQNPRHLVRRRGQEARLRCSPMKGHSHVYWYRQLPEEGLKFMVYLQKENIIDESGMPKERFSAEFPKEGPSILRIQQVVRGDSAAYFCASSPNTGDWAGNTIYFGEGSWLTVV.

J is TRBJ2-3 and V is TRBV11-2; TRBD2 might be the D (6 bases). Germline CDR1 SGHAT, CDR2 FQNNGV. This CDR3 comprises 15 residues. The germline V and J ends were trimmed by 5 bases and 2 bases, with 14 bases remaining between them. This CDR3 reads CASSPQGGVTDTQYF. The CDR3 nucleotides read TGTGCCAGCAGCCCCCAGGGAGGAGTCACAGATACGCAGTATTTT.